This T cell receptor beta chain was observed in a study of blood T cell repertoires in COVID-19. Study in general: The origin of the acute and convalescent COVID-19 samples was the United States, Italy and Spain. Nucleic acid was either cDNA or gDNA, and it came from T cells, B-cell-depleted T cells, or PBMCs.

Per germline, CDR1 DFQATT and CDR2 SNEGSKA (reference sequence). This CDR3 comprises 15 residues. The V and J ends lost 3 bases and 8 bases, in that order; junction bases with no gene match: 12. Assay: immunoSEQ multiplex PCR; the TCRdb copy retains only in-frame clones and omits some. The repertoire holds roughly 280,000 clones, with roughly 80% as singletons. The rearrangement joins TRBV20-1 to TRBJ2-1; 8 bases match TRBD2. Sequencing used peripheral blood. The TCR originated in a man aged 60 to 75 who had recovered from COVID-19. The CDR3 reads CSASSREARWDEQFF. The CDR3 region has the DNA TGCAGTGCTAGTTCGCGGGAGGCTCGTTGGGATGAGCAGTTCTTC.